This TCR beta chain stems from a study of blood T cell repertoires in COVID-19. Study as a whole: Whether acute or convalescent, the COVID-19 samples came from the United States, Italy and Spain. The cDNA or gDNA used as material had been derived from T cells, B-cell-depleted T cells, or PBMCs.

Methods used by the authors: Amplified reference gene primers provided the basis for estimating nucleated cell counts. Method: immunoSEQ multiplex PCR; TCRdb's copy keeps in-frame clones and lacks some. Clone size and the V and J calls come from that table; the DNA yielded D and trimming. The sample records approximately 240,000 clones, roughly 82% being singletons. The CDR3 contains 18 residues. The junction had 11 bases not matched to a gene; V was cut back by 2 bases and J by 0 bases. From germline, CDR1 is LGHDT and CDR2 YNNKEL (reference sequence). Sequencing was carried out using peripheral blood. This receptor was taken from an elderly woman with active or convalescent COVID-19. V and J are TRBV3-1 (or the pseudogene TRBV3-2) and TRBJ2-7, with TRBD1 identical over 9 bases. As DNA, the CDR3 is TGTGCCAGCAGCCAACAAAACAAATGGGACAGGGTCTCCTACGAGCAGTACTTC. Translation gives CASSQQNKWDRVSYEQYF.